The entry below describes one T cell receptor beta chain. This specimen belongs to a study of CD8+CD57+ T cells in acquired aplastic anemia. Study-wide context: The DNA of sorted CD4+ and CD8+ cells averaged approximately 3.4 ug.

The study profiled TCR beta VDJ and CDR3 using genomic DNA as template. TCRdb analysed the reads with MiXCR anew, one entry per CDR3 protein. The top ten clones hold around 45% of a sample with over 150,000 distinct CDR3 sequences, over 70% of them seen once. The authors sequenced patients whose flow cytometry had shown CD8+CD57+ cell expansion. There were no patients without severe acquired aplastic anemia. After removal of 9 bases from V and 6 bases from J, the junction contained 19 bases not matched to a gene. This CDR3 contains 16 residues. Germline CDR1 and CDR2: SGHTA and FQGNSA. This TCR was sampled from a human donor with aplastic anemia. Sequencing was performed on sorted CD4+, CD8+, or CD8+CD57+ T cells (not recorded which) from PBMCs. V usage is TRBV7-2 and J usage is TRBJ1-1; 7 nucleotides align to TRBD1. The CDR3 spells CASRNRDSLTFAEAFF. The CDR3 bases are TGTGCCAGTCGGAACCGGGACAGCCTGACTTTCGCTGAAGCTTTCTTT.